This TCR beta chain was recovered during a study of blood T cell repertoires in COVID-19. Profiled with immunoSEQ multiplex PCR; TCRdb holds only in-frame clones, not every one. The data hold around 180,000 clones, with around four fifths observed a single time. Looked up from germline, CDR1 is LGHNA and CDR2 is YSLEER. V was clipped by 1 base and J by 0 bases, with 17 bases between them. The CDR3 runs to 18 residues. The sequence was collected from a woman in her thirties with acute or convalescent COVID-19. This chain uses TRBV4-3 with TRBJ2-3, with D tentatively TRBD2 (6 bases). The sample consisted of peripheral blood. CDR3 sequence (DNA): TGCGCCAGCAGCCAAGCAAGAGGGAGCGGGTCTAGCACAGATACGCAGTATTTT. It encodes CASSQARGSGSSTDTQYF.